Below, one TCR beta chain is given with its context. Its antigen is unknown. Per-nucleotide qualities are absent, and no much larger clonotype sits a single base away. This specimen comes from a study of cytomegalovirus exposure and HLA in healthy donors (TCRdb year 2017). A note on the overall study: An earlier analysis of a few hundred of the donors reported 250 to 300 Gb of sequence data and 100 million to 120 million unique TCR beta sequences obtained from about 180 million T cells. To study patterns of TCR occurrence, a later analysis re-analyzed previously published TCR beta repertoires from 666 donors and added high-resolution HLA genotyping. Typing coverage differed by locus: A, B, C, DRB1 and DQB1 were typed in roughly 620-640 donors, DQA1 in about 560, DPA1 in nearly 610, and DPB1 in approximately 450. Alongside the repertoire data, information on donor age, sex, ethnicity and CMV serostatus was compiled. All discovery cohort repertoires had been generated on a single sequencing platform. The aim of the study was to test whether cataloging public T cell receptors could identify signatures of past pathogen exposure. A later genetic analysis took genome-wide SNP genotypes for about 55% of the roughly 700 donors and used that subset as a discovery cohort. Because of strong linkage in the cohort, roughly five DR-DQ haplotypes were treated as single units for association and clustering. To predict cytomegalovirus infection status, the study combined high-throughput TCR immunosequencing, statistical association of individual TCRs with disease status, and machine learning. The later analysis used no new phenotypic data to find candidate immune exposures, relying instead on TCR beta sequences and their occurrence across donors. The T cell repertoires of 670 or so subjects were profiled by immunosequencing and related to cytomegalovirus serostatus. An early release that covered more than 550 HLA-typed donors contained about 300 gigabases of sequencing data and around 85 million unique TCR sequences. HLA typing included class I and class II loci at four-digit resolution. Along with the approximately 620-subject first cohort, a separate validation cohort of over a hundred different subjects was used. To decide whether each TCR beta V gene segment behaved as functional or pseudogenic, an earlier analysis of several hundred of the donors relied on high-throughput TCR beta sequencing. Among the roughly 390 genotyped donors, approximately 81% belonged to the genetic ancestry cluster associated with self-reported Caucasian donors. Among around 400 genotyped donors of the cohort, an average of approximately 220,000 unique TCR beta nucleotide sequences was sequenced per donor, of which 15% to 20% were non-productive.

Here is what the overall study found, with its caveats: When HLA alleles, especially DR and DQ, strongly co-occurred, attributing TCR associations to individual alleles was difficult. According to a later genetic analysis, donors in an Asian-associated ancestry cluster had fewer N-insertions in productive TCRs than the approximately 650-donor mean. Three of the identified cytomegalovirus-associated TCR beta chains were confirmed in vitro to be specific for cytomegalovirus antigens. In both the original and validation cohorts, the classifier was reported to diagnose cytomegalovirus status with high specificity and sensitivity. According to a later analysis, most CMV-associated TCR beta chains appeared to be HLA-restricted, and the HLA associations seemed to be driven largely by CMV exposure. Compared with equally common non-associated chains, HLA-associated TCR beta chains in a later analysis were more clonally expanded and had lower generation probabilities. V-gene and J-gene trimming of TCR beta chains was associated with a missense DCLRE1C variant in a later genetic analysis, and the association was replicated in an independent cohort. A total of 150 to 200 TCR beta chains were listed by the study as associated with cytomegalovirus. Several of the top co-occurrence clusters appeared to be linked to parvovirus B19, influenza, CMV and Epstein-Barr virus, according to a later analysis. The authors suggested that the approach could potentially be generalized to other disease states and immunological phenotypes. The presence/absence analyses assumed that sequencing depth was roughly uniform across donors, and that assumption may not be true. Correlated functional status among segregating V segments might be attributable to linkage disequilibrium, but an unknown experimental factor could not be ruled out. A cluster of highly shared sequence variants was judged likely to represent a technical artifact of the sequencing pipeline. Because counts were too low, seventeen rarely observed V segments, including chromosome 9 orphons, were left out of the earlier analysis of a few hundred of the donors. Across donors, most TCR sequences were observed very rarely, whereas some public TCRs were present in many individuals. In a later analysis, the rate of TCR association differed among HLA loci, with DRB1 alleles having the most associated TCRs and HLA-C alleles having the fewest. The cohort was sequenced for TCR beta chains only, and without alpha or paired-chain data the features that could be detected were limited. CMV serostatus was the only immune exposure information available for the cohort. At a false discovery rate of 0.05, a later analysis linked 15,000 to 20,000 TCR beta sequences to specific HLA alleles. HLA typing was unavailable for some donors at each locus, so association tests used only the typed subset. In an earlier analysis of over 550 of the donors, most TCR beta V segments were observed in productive rearrangements about 87% or about 30% of the time, broadly matching IMGT annotations. A further reported finding was that TCR beta sequences accurately predicted the HLA-A and HLA-B alleles for most subjects in the first cohort. Some IMGT-functional V segments, including TRBV6-2 and TRBV6-3, could not be distinguished by the 87-base-pair reads and were therefore excluded.

The library was built by means of the immunoSEQ multiplex PCR assay. A mixture of 60 forward primers for TCR Vbeta segments and 13 reverse primers for TCR Jbeta segments was used in the multiplex PCR. Amplification of the CDR3 region of rearranged TCR beta genes was performed with a multiplex PCR assay on genomic DNA. The Illumina HiSeq System was used to sequence the amplified TCR beta libraries as 87-base-pair reads. The authors' pipeline ran thus. In a later analysis, about 80 million unique TCR beta chains were counted across the approximately 640 repertoires, and roughly 9.9 million of these chains were shared by at least two donors. Raw reads were error-corrected and collapsed into unique sequences by a nearest-neighbor algorithm in which closely related sequences were merged to remove PCR and sequencing errors. To assign V, D and J gene segments, CDR3 sequences were aligned to IMGT reference sequences. For a sequence to be retained, at least a six-nucleotide match to both a V gene segment and a J gene segment was required. A rearrangement counted as productive if the CDR3 had no stop codons and remained in frame with V and J, and every other rearrangement counted as non-productive. CDR3 was defined by IMGT convention, running from the second conserved V-encoded cysteine to the conserved J-encoded phenylalanine. The earlier analysis of some 540 of the donors excluded any sequence lacking an unambiguous match to a single V gene segment. In an earlier analysis of some 590 of the donors, a V segment was called functional when productive rearrangements were above 56.7%, and segregating when the standard deviation between donors exceeded 5%. A statistical classification framework was built for diagnosing cytomegalovirus status from the catalog of TCR beta chain sequences. In a later analysis, V and J genes were assigned by comparing TCR nucleotide sequences against IMGT/GENE-DB human TR gene sequences. A later analysis assigned CDR3 sequences and most-parsimonious VDJ recombination scenarios with the TCRdist pipeline. In a later analysis, each TCR beta chain was defined by its CDR3 amino acid sequence together with its V-gene family, and reads lacking a unique V-gene family were excluded. A later analysis removed roughly 590 highly shared, low-generation-probability nucleotide sequences to deal with suspected cross-contamination and a sequencing artifact. In a later analysis, a clonal expansion index for each public chain was calculated from normalized within-repertoire ranks of inferred template counts. In a later analysis, generation probabilities were computed using a VDJ recombination model fitted to out-of-frame rearrangements, and the results were checked against IGoR. In a later analysis, TCR-TCR, TCR-HLA and TCR-CMV co-occurrence was scored with hypergeometric tests, and a repertoire-size bias correction was applied to TCR pairs. A later analysis estimated false discovery rates by permuting HLA or CMV assignments 20 times. A later analysis grouped co-occurring TCRs with DBSCAN, adding TCRdist sequence similarity when clustering within HLA-allele-positive subsets. Repertoires with fewer than 30,000 or more than 120,000 public chains, plus five repertoires with anomalous nucleotide sharing, were excluded from co-occurrence clustering. In TCRdb, the immuneACCESS table is reduced to in-frame sequences with V and J assigned. These tables do not hold every clone; where another copy was compared, an unresolved V gene accounts for under half, and the others remain unexplained. The V and J calls and clone size are taken from that table; D and trimming were inferred from the DNA. This sample has some 130,000 clones in its table, and 60% to 85% of those were observed once. About 1.5% of the sample comes from the top ten.

V has 3 bases trimmed and J has 5 bases trimmed; junction bases matching no gene number 2. The CDR3 runs 15 amino acids, cysteine and phenylalanine included. Only the CDR3 DNA stays, 45 bases, in frame from base 1. CDR1 SGHRS and CDR2 YFSETQ were looked up in the germline V gene. The cohort comprised some 680 healthy bone marrow donors. All cohort members were sampled while nominally healthy, although unrecorded immune exposures were likely present. The donor was CMV seronegative and was included in the group of 352 seronegative cohort members. A peripheral blood sample was collected from each donor, and TCR beta sequencing was performed on peripheral blood mononuclear cells. Genomic DNA extraction from the blood cell samples was performed with the Qiagen DNeasy Blood Extraction Kit.

The source of this sequence is a woman aged 35 to 49 in good health and CMV-seronegative. The sample comprised PBMCs. The V and J genes are TRBV5-1 and TRBJ2-1; 13 bases in the middle match TRBD2. The CDR3 has the sequence CASSSGLAGDNEQFF. The DNA reads TGCGCCAGCAGCTCCGGACTAGCGGGGGACAATGAGCAGTTCTTC.